This T cell receptor beta chain comes out of a study of blood T cell repertoires in COVID-19. The wider study: Sample material is recorded as cDNA or gDNA derived from T cells, B-cell-depleted T cells, or PBMCs.

This clone has a handful of counts. The method was immunoSEQ multiplex PCR; TCRdb's version includes in-frame clones alone and lacks a portion of them. The sample shows about 110,000 clones, about four fifths of them seen only once. Sequencing was performed on peripheral blood. This clonotype was obtained from a man aged 70-80 years with acute or convalescent COVID-19.

The DNA of the CDR3 is TGTGCCAGCAGTGAACGACAGGCGTATAACTATGGCTACACCTTC. Translating it yields CASSERQAYNYGYTF. The V gene is TRBV6-1, the J gene TRBJ1-2; maybe TRBD1 (6 bases). The CDR3 loop spans 15 amino acids. V was cut by 2 bases and J by 1 base, with 11 bases left in between. Germline V gene lookup returns CDR1 MNHNS and CDR2 SASEGT.